The 10 T cell receptor beta chains in this list originate from one sample, sequenced in a study of cytomegalovirus exposure and HLA in healthy donors. The PCR used 60 Vbeta and 13 Jbeta primers. The method was immunoSEQ multiplex PCR; TCRdb's version includes in-frame clones alone and lacks a portion of them. The sample records around 150,000 clones, approximately 10% being singletons. Sequencing was performed on PBMCs. Receptors originate from a middle-aged woman in good health and CMV-seropositive.

The V call is TRBV7-2, the J call TRBJ1-1; D is unresolved. The CDR3 covers 15 residues. Trimming cost V 2 bases and J 0 bases, with 10 bases left between them. CDR1 SGHTA and CDR2 FQGNSA come from the germline V gene. In nucleotides, the CDR3 is TGTGCCAGCAGCTTAAACGGGGTATTGAACACTGAAGCTTTCTTT. Encoded protein: CASSLNGVLNTEAFF.

This clone was seen more than once but under ten times. The chain links TRBV19 to TRBJ2-2, with 8 bases that match TRBD2. After removal of 5 bases from V and 7 bases from J, the junction contained 9 bases not matched to a gene. The CDR3 is 15 residues long. Germline V gene sequence: CDR1 LNHDA, CDR2 SQIVND (reference sequence). The CDR3 DNA reads TGTGCCAGTAGTCGCCGGAGGCGGGGGGACGGGGAGCTGTTTTTT. Translating gives CASSRRRRGDGELFF.

The chain joins TRBV27 to TRBJ2-2; D gene unclear. The ends were cut back, 1 base at V and 9 bases at J, with 9 bases in the middle. This CDR3 has 13 residues. The V gene's germline CDR1 is MNHEY and CDR2 SMNVEV (reference sequence). CDR3 amino acids: CASSLYRNRELFF. CDR3 nucleotide sequence: TGTGCCAGCAGTTTATATCGCAACAGGGAGCTGTTTTTT.

In this sample, this clone turned up a few times. The chain links TRBV7-6 to TRBJ1-2; maybe TRBD1 (6 bases). Germline V gene sequence: CDR1 SGHVS, CDR2 FNYEAQ. The CDR3 is 17 amino acids. Trimming left V 3 bases short and J 3 bases short, with 20 bases between. The CDR3 here is CASSLEAKAGADYGYTF. In DNA form, the CDR3 reads TGTGCCAGCAGCTTGGAGGCCAAGGCAGGGGCCGACTATGGCTACACCTTC.

The genes are TRBV13 and TRBJ1-1; D gene ambiguous. Germline V CDR1 and CDR2: PRHDT, FYEKMQ (reference sequence). Deletions cut 0 bases from V and 4 bases from J, with 9 bases between. The CDR3 runs to 14 residues. The CDR3, as DNA: TGTGCCAGCAGCTTAGGTCCGGCGGGCACTGAAGCTTTCTTT. As protein: CASSLGPAGTEAFF.

There are a few counts of this clone. The chain combines TRBV7-2 with TRBJ2-7; D gene uncertain. Deletions cut 5 bases from V and 4 bases from J, with 12 bases between. CDR1 is SGHTA, CDR2 FQGNSA, per germline. CDR3 length equals 13 residues. CDR3 region: CASSRQVNYEQYF. The CDR3 DNA follows: TGTGCCAGCAGCCGGCAGGTGAATTACGAGCAGTACTTC.

This clone has more than one count but fewer than ten. The chain couples TRBV7-2 to TRBJ1-3; D gene unclear. Germline V lookup: CDR1 SGHTA, CDR2 FQGNSA. V lost 6 bases and J 0 bases, leaving 9 bases between the germline ends. There are 14 residues in the CDR3. CDR3 loop: CASRGEVSGNTIYF. CDR3 in DNA: TGTGCCAGCAGAGGCGAGGTCTCTGGAAACACCATATATTTT. The entire variable domain, with the rest obtained from reference TRBV7-2 and TRBJ1-3, is as follows: GAGVSQSPSNKVTEKGKDVELRCDPISGHTALYWYRQSLGQGLEFLIYFQGNSAPDKSGLPSDRFSAERTGGSVSTLTIQRTQQEDSAVYLCASRGEVSGNTIYFGEGSWLTVV.

The table lists this clone with a few counts. The rearrangement links TRBV5-1 to TRBJ2-5; a possible D gene is TRBD2 (6 bases). Between the trimmed V and J ends, which lost 4 bases and 4 bases, there was a span of 11 bases. CDR1 and CDR2 from the germline V gene are SGHRS and YFSETQ. There are 13 residues in the CDR3. The CDR3, as DNA: TGCGCCAGCAGCCTTCAGGAGGGAGAGACCCAGTACTTC. As protein: CASSLQEGETQYF.

This clone was picked up a small number of times. The chain combines TRBV4-3 with TRBJ2-1, with 8 bases that match TRBD1. Per the germline V gene, CDR1 is LGHNA and CDR2 is YSLEER. The CDR3 extends over 17 amino acids. Trimming at V came to 5 bases and at J to 2 bases, leaving 11 bases not matched to a gene. This CDR3 is CASSNTDRGFPYNEQFF. The CDR3 nucleotides read TGCGCCAGCAGCAACACTGACAGGGGCTTTCCCTACAATGAGCAGTTCTTC.

The chain is built from TRBV7-8 and TRBJ1-5, with D hard to call. Germline V CDR1 and CDR2: SGHVS, FQNEAQ. The CDR3 has 15 residues. V was clipped by 6 bases and J by 4 bases, with 16 bases between them. Here the CDR3 reads CASSLSLASNQPQHF. The CDR3 nucleotides read TGTGCCAGCAGTCTCAGCCTAGCTAGTAATCAGCCCCAGCATTTT.